This T cell receptor (beta chain) was recorded in a study of T cell repertoires in cytomegalovirus infection. Each CDR3 protein gets one entry after TCRdb re-called the reads with MiXCR. Of some 920,000 distinct CDR3 sequences in the sample, approximately 33% are singletons; the top ten hold around 15%. This clonotype was found once. Its antigen is unidentified. A much larger clone differs by one base, so this may be a read error. Trimming cost V 2 bases and J 7 bases, with 8 bases left between them. Germline V CDR1 and CDR2: MDHEN, SYDVKM. This CDR3 is 13 amino acids long. This clonotype was sampled from a human donor in good health (CMV status not recorded). Some clones in this sample may be carry-over from other donors' samples. Source: cultured CD8+ T cells from PBMCs, taken from culture after CMV antigen stimulation. J is TRBJ2-2 and V is TRBV28, with D unclear. The CDR3 loop is CASSLPICGELFF. The DNA for the CDR3 is TGTGCCAGCAGTTTACCCATATGCGGGGAGCTGTTTTTT.